This entry describes one T cell receptor (beta chain). Its antigen is undetermined. There were no recent acute infections or vaccinations among the donors, who were healthy HIV-negative adults. This entry is derived from a study of shared clonotypes between healthy human individuals. Data came from immunoSEQ multiplex PCR; TCRdb stores just in-frame clones and leaves some out. The repertoire holds 850,000 to 1,200,000 clones, with around 76% as singletons. The CDR3 has 15 amino acids. The V and J ends lost 0 bases and 10 bases, in that order; junction bases with no gene match: 6. From germline, CDR1 is SGDLS and CDR2 YYNGEE. The study's findings and limits: The authors sampled blood alone, and tissue repertoires likely differ. A generally larger estimated richness was seen in naive subsets than in memory subsets.

The clonotype originates from a man aged 18 to 29 in good health. Source material: memory CD4+ T cells sorted from blood. Subset defined: CD45RA-negative fraction. The chain links TRBV9 to TRBJ2-1, with 11 bases lining up with TRBD2. The CDR3, as DNA: TGTGCCAGCAGCGTAGTTCTAGCGGGGGGAGCGGAGCAGTTCTTC. This gives the protein CASSVVLAGGAEQFF.